What follows describes a single T cell receptor beta chain. Its antigen remains unknown. This sample was included in a study of cytomegalovirus exposure and HLA in healthy donors. The CDR3 covers 15 residues. Unmatched junction bases numbered 4, after V lost 3 bases and J lost 8 bases. CDR1 MNHEY and CDR2 SMNVEV come from the germline V gene (reference sequence). Study conclusions and caveats: It was reportedly the case that the classifier diagnosed cytomegalovirus status with high specificity and sensitivity.

Profiling relied on immunoSEQ multiplex PCR, and the TCRdb table lists in-frame clones only, not all of them. Seen here are 65,000 or so clones, approximately 94% observed once, and the top ten hold around 4.5%. The rearrangement uses TRBV27 and TRBJ2-2, with 12 bases identical to TRBD2. This clonotype was sampled from a man aged 18-30 years in good health and CMV-seropositive. The source material was PBMCs. The DNA for the CDR3 is TGTGCCAGCAGTTTGGCTAGCGGGGGGGGTGGGGAGCTGTTTTTT. Protein sequence: CASSLASGGGGELFF.